Sequencing of this T cell receptor (beta chain) was carried out in a study of T cells in Graves' hyperthyroidism and ophthalmopathy. General observations from the study: Among clonotypes expanded in thyroid above 0.001, most were also found in blood.

This clonotype was seen many times. Its antigen is not identified. V lost 5 bases to trimming and J lost 6 bases; unmatched junction nucleotides: 7. CDR1 and CDR2 from the germline V gene are LNHDA and SQIVND (reference sequence). The CDR3 extends over 13 amino acids. RNA transcripts served as the template for amplifying TCR beta CDR3 regions. The study used the HTBI primer set for a first-round RT-PCR of the TCR CDR3. TCRdb redid the calling of the multiplex PCR reads with MiXCR, one entry per CDR3 protein. Among around 300,000 distinct CDR3 sequences, about 14% were seen once, and the ten largest hold approximately 23%. Hyperthyroidism had been newly diagnosed in patients aged 18 to 65, and its duration was under 2 months. The study excluded patients with uncontrolled infection, other autoimmune disease, pregnancy or lactation.

The chain is built from TRBV19 and TRBJ2-7; 7 nucleotides match TRBD2. The sequenced sample was blood. This TCR was recovered from a woman aged 25 to 39 with Graves' hyperthyroidism. The CDR3 region is CASSAGSSGEQYF. The CDR3, as DNA: TGTGCCAGTAGTGCGGGCTCTAGCGGCGAGCAGTACTTC. Full variable domain (missing parts from reference TRBV19 and TRBJ2-7): DGGITQSPKYLFRKEGQNVTLSCEQNLNHDAMYWYRQDPGQGLRLIYYSQIVNDFQKGDIAEGYSVSREKKESFPLTVTSAQKNPTAFYLCASSAGSSGEQYFGPGTRLTVT.